A selection of T cell receptor beta chains follows, all from one sample in a study of blood T cell repertoires in COVID-19. Repertoires were generated with immunoSEQ multiplex PCR, while TCRdb's copy carries only in-frame clones and drops some. The table includes fewer than 300,000 clones, 81% detected once. The sample taken for sequencing was peripheral blood. The receptors come from a woman aged 55-69 years with active or convalescent COVID-19. CDR3s include the opening cysteine and the closing phenylalanine or tryptophan. The D gene is left open where the match is weak. Clone size is stated in some rows and not others, as once, few, many or a class when expanded.

.,TRBV9,TRBJ2-3,TRBD2,TGTGCCAGCAGCGTAACTAGCGGTCTCACAGATACGCAGTATTTT,CASSVTSGLTDTQYF
.,TRBV6-5,TRBJ2-1,TRBD1,TGTGCCAGCAGTTTGACCCCGACAGGGGGCTACCTTGAGCAGTTCTTC,CASSLTPTGGYLEQFF
.,TRBV4-2,TRBJ2-2,TRBD1,TGTGCCAGCAGCCAAGGAGTAGGGACAGGGGCCGCGAACACCGGGGAGCTGTTTTTT,CASSQGVGTGAANTGELFF
.,TRBV6-6,TRBJ1-1,.,TGTGCCAGCAGTTCCGCCGGGGGGCGAACTGAAGCTTTCTTT,CASSSAGGRTEAFF
.,TRBV5-6,TRBJ1-5,.,TGTGCCAGCAGCTTGGGTTGGCCGGGACTAAATAGCAATCAGCCCCAGCATTTT,CASSLGWPGLNSNQPQHF
.,TRBV6-5,TRBJ2-2,.,TGTGCCAGCACCCCGCAGGCCCCCGGGGAGCTGTTTTTT,CASTPQAPGELFF
.,TRBV9,TRBJ1-6,.,TGTGCCAGCAGCGTAGCTATGGGGCATAATTCACCCCTCCACTTT,CASSVAMGHNSPLHF
once,TRBV7-9,TRBJ2-7,.,TGTGCCAGCAGCTTGGCGGGGGCCCGCGAGCAGTACTTC,CASSLAGAREQYF
.,TRBV10-3,TRBJ2-2,TRBD2,TGTGCCATCAGTGGCGGGGGGAATTCCGGGGAGCTGTTTTTT,CAISGGGNSGELFF
many,TRBV7-2,TRBJ1-4,.,TGTGCCAGCAGCTTAACAGGACCAACTAATGAAAAACTGTTTTTT,CASSLTGPTNEKLFF
.,TRBV5-6,TRBJ1-5,.,TGTGCCAGCAGCTTGACACAGGGTAGCAATCAGCCCCAGCATTTT,CASSLTQGSNQPQHF
.,TRBV4-2,TRBJ1-6,.,TGTGCCAGCAGCCAATATCTCGCGAATTCACCCCTCCACTTT,CASSQYLANSPLHF
.,TRBV2,TRBJ1-5,.,TGTGCCAGCAGTGAAGACCTAAGTCAGCCCCAGCATTTT,CASSEDLSQPQHF
.,TRBV3-1/TRBV3-2,TRBJ1-5,.,TGTGCCAGCAGCCAGGGGCCATACCTGTATCAGCCCCAGCATTTT,CASSQGPYLYQPQHF
.,TRBV5-4,TRBJ1-3,.,TGTGCCAGCAGCTTGGATATGGGGGGCTCTGGAAACACCATATATTTT,CASSLDMGGSGNTIYF
.,TRBV15,TRBJ2-7,TRBD1,TGTGCCACCAGCAGAGATTTTGGTACAGGGGGCAAGTACGAGCAGTACTTC,CATSRDFGTGGKYEQYF
.,TRBV7-8,TRBJ2-1,TRBD2,TGTGCCAGCAGCTTAGACAGAGTTTGGGGGGGCTCCTACAATGAGCAGTTCTTC,CASSLDRVWGGSYNEQFF
.,TRBV7-2,TRBJ1-6,.,TGTGCCAGCAGCTTAGGTCTACAGGGAGAGTCACCCCTCCACTTT,CASSLGLQGESPLHF
.,TRBV7-8,TRBJ2-3,TRBD2,TGTGCCAGCAGCTTAGGCGTTAGCGGGTTCACAGATACGCAGTATTTT,CASSLGVSGFTDTQYF
few,TRBV3-1/TRBV3-2,TRBJ1-2,.,TGTGCCAGCAGCCACCAATCCGCCCCACCGCGACGGGGGACTAACTATGGCTACACCTTC,CASSHQSAPPRRGTNYGYTF
.,TRBV2,TRBJ1-1,.,TGTGCCAGCAGTGCGCGACAGGCAGGGCCTGAAGCTTTCTTT,CASSARQAGPEAFF
.,TRBV3-1/TRBV3-2,TRBJ1-2,.,TGTGCCAGCAGCCAAGGTCAAATTGTCAGGCGCCAATCCTATAACTATGGCTACACCTTC,CASSQGQIVRRQSYNYGYTF
once,TRBV15,TRBJ1-6,.,TGTGCCACCAGCAGAGATATGAAGGCGCTTCTACGGACTGTTAATTCACCCCTCCACTTT,CATSRDMKALLRTVNSPLHF
.,TRBV7-2,TRBJ1-6,.,TGTGCCAGCAGCTTAAGTCGGAGTACCGTTTCACCCCTCCACTTT,CASSLSRSTVSPLHF
.,TRBV14,TRBJ1-1,.,TGTGCCAGCAGCCAACTCGGAGGAACTGAAGCTTTCTTT,CASSQLGGTEAFF
.,TRBV30,TRBJ1-2,.,TGTGCCTGTACCTGGAGGGTGGGGGGCTACACCTTC,CACTWRVGGYTF
once,TRBV12-3/TRBV12-4,TRBJ2-7,TRBD2,TGTGCCAGCAGTTTGGCTAGCGGGGGTGAGCAGTACTTC,CASSLASGGEQYF
.,TRBV5-1,TRBJ1-6,TRBD1,TGCGCCAGCAGCTTTTCGGGACAGGTGAATTCACCCCTCCACTTT,CASSFSGQVNSPLHF
.,TRBV7-9,TRBJ1-2,.,TGTGCCAGCAGCTTAGGACACCAGGGGTTGTACTATGGCTACACCTTC,CASSLGHQGLYYGYTF
.,TRBV12-3/TRBV12-4,TRBJ1-4,.,TGTGCCAGCAACCCAGGGGTCTCCGAAAAACTGTTTTTT,CASNPGVSEKLFF
.,TRBV19,TRBJ2-2,.,TGTGCCAGTAGTCGGCAGGACACCGGGGAGCTGTTTTTT,CASSRQDTGELFF
.,TRBV23-1,TRBJ1-4,.,TGCGCCAGCAGTCGAGTGGGCCCTGTTAATGAAAAACTGTTTTTT,CASSRVGPVNEKLFF
.,TRBV7-9,TRBJ1-2,.,TGTGCCAGCAGCTCTGCGACAACTTGGGAGCTCGACTATGGCTACACCTTC,CASSSATTWELDYGYTF
.,TRBV5-1,TRBJ1-2,.,TGCGCCAGCAGCATCGGGGGAAATTATACCTTC,CASSIGGNYTF
.,TRBV5-4,TRBJ2-3,TRBD1,TGTGCCAGCAGCTTGGCCGCGACAGGGGGCGGACTGGGCACAGATACGCAGTATTTT,CASSLAATGGGLGTDTQYF
few,TRBV7-2,TRBJ2-3,TRBD2,TGTGCCAGCAGCGATCGGACTAGGTCAGATACGCAGTATTTT,CASSDRTRSDTQYF
.,TRBV19,TRBJ1-5,.,TGTGCCAGTAGTATAGGGTTACAGAAGTTCAATCAGCCCCAGCATTTT,CASSIGLQKFNQPQHF
.,TRBV10-3,TRBJ1-1,.,TGTGCCATCAGGGTCCAGGGATCGGTGTACACTGAAGCTTTCTTT,CAIRVQGSVYTEAFF
.,TRBV6-2/TRBV6-3,TRBJ1-3,TRBD1,TGTGCCAGCAGTTACTCAAGGACAGGCCTCTCTGGAAACACCATATATTTT,CASSYSRTGLSGNTIYF
.,TRBV5-1,TRBJ2-7,TRBD2,TGCGCCAGCAGCCCTAGGACTAGCGGGTCCTACGAGCAGTACTTC,CASSPRTSGSYEQYF
.,TRBV5-1,TRBJ1-2,TRBD1,TGCGCCAGCAGCCCCTCCAGCGACAGGGTAATCTCTGGCTACACCTTC,CASSPSSDRVISGYTF
.,TRBV7-2,TRBJ2-3,TRBD1,TGTGCCAGCAGCTTAGGGGGACAGACCACAGATACGCAGTATTTT,CASSLGGQTTDTQYF
.,TRBV7-2,TRBJ2-6,.,TGTGCCAGCAGCTTAGAGAGGGGAGGAGGGGCCAACGTCCTGACTTTC,CASSLERGGGANVLTF
.,TRBV10-2,TRBJ1-6,.,TGCGCCAGCAGCGGGACACCTCTAGGCTCCTATAATTCACCCCTCCACTTT,CASSGTPLGSYNSPLHF
.,TRBV6-5,TRBJ1-1,.,TGTGCCAGCAGGCCAACAGGGAGGGACACTGAAGCTTTCTTT,CASRPTGRDTEAFF
.,TRBV11-2,TRBJ2-1,.,.,CASSFGPGGQAEQFF
few,TRBV11-3,TRBJ1-5,TRBD1,TGTGCCAGCAGCCCCGAAGGACAGGGACTGGTCAGAAGCAATCAGCCCCAGCATTTT,CASSPEGQGLVRSNQPQHF
.,TRBV28,TRBJ2-2,.,TGTGCCAGCAGTTTAGGAGCAGACGCACGGAACACCGGGGAGCTGTTTTTT,CASSLGADARNTGELFF
few,TRBV19,TRBJ1-1,TRBD1,TGTGCCAGTAGCCAAGACAGGGGGCAAACTGAAGCTTTCTTT,CASSQDRGQTEAFF
.,TRBV30,TRBJ1-1,TRBD1,TGTGCCTGGAGTGTACTCGAGACAGGGAAAGCTTTCTTT,CAWSVLETGKAFF
.,TRBV6-2/TRBV6-3,TRBJ2-3,TRBD2,TGTGCCAGCAGCCCCGGAGCGGGGGGGCAAGATACGCAGTATTTT,CASSPGAGGQDTQYF
.,TRBV5-4,TRBJ2-2,TRBD2,TGTGCCAGCAGCTCGCGACTAGCGGGGGGGCCCGACGGGGAGCTGTTTTTT,CASSSRLAGGPDGELFF
few,TRBV30,TRBJ1-5,TRBD1,TGTGCCTGGACAGGACAGGGTAATCAGCCCCAGCATTTT,CAWTGQGNQPQHF
.,TRBV24-1,TRBJ2-3,.,TGTGCCACCAGTGATTTGCATAATAGCCCGGATCCGGTAGATACGCAGTATTTT,CATSDLHNSPDPVDTQYF
.,TRBV15,TRBJ2-7,.,TGTGCCACCAGCAGGGACACCTTCAGCTCCTACGAGCAGTACTTC,CATSRDTFSSYEQYF
.,TRBV7-2,TRBJ2-1,.,TGTGCCAGCAGCACAGGTCCAGGCCCGATCTACAATGAGCAGTTCTTC,CASSTGPGPIYNEQFF
.,TRBV7-2,TRBJ2-1,TRBD1,TGTGCCAGCAGCTCAACCCCTACAGGGGGTCCATACAATGAGCAGTTCTTC,CASSSTPTGGPYNEQFF
once,TRBV7-9,TRBJ2-1,TRBD2,TGTGCCAGCAGTCCTAGCGGTAATTACAATGAGCAGTTCTTC,CASSPSGNYNEQFF
.,TRBV7-9,TRBJ2-7,.,TGTGCCAGCTTTGACAGTAGATTAGCCTACGAGCAGTACTTC,CASFDSRLAYEQYF